A single sample is the source of the 26 T cell receptor beta chains below, sequenced in a study of PD-1 blockade in mismatch repair-deficient tumors. The time point here: 10-day in vitro stimulation with candidate neoantigen peptide 6. For these receptors, no antigen is known. Produced via immunoSEQ multiplex PCR; TCRdb's table is partial and in-frame only. Found here are about 15,000 clones, 86% of them singletons; the top ten hold approximately 4.6%. Material: cells cultured in vitro, obtained from a patient treated with pembrolizumab. The receptors originated from an adult with mismatch repair-deficient cancer.

The chain employs TRBV28 and TRBJ1-2; no firm D call. The V and J ends lost 6 bases and 7 bases respectively, with 18 bases between them. Germline-derived CDR1 and CDR2 are MDHEN and SYDVKM. This CDR3 is 14 amino acids long. The CDR3 loop is CASRSGGGWVGYTF. CDR3 DNA sequence: TGTGCCAGCAGATCGGGCGGAGGCTGGGTTGGCTACACCTTC.

This chain joins TRBV5-1 and TRBJ2-1; TRBD1 or TRBD2 may be the D gene (6 bases each). The CDR3 has 15 residues. CDR1 is SGHRS, CDR2 YFSETQ, per germline. V gave up 5 bases and J gave up 4 bases, with 16 bases separating them. Here the CDR3 DNA reads TGCGCCAGCAGTCAAGGGGGGCTCAATTACAATGAGCAGTTCTTC. Encoded protein: CASSQGGLNYNEQFF.

The rearrangement links TRBV5-6 to TRBJ2-7; the D call may be TRBD1 or TRBD2 (5 bases each). V lost 3 bases, J lost 2 bases, and 15 bases lay in between. This CDR3 is 15 amino acids long. In germline, CDR1 is SGHDT, CDR2 YYEEEE. The CDR3 region is CASSWAGTDPYEQYF. The CDR3 coding sequence is TGTGCCAGCAGCTGGGCCGGGACGGATCCCTACGAGCAGTACTTC.

The chain combines TRBV21-1 with TRBJ1-2; the table's D gene call, TRBD1, was not cross checked with the DNA. TRBV21-1 is described as a pseudogene. There are 13 residues in the CDR3. The CDR3 sequence: CASSKLDRATDTF. CDR3 coding DNA: TGTGCCAGCAGCAAGTTGGACAGGGCTACTGACACCTTC.

The rearrangement joins TRBV5-1 to TRBJ1-2, with no clear D. The CDR3 extends over 15 amino acids. Per germline, CDR1 SGHRS and CDR2 YFSETQ. With 0 bases removed from V and 0 bases from J, the gap between germline ends came to 9 bases. CDR3 in amino acids: CASSLGSRANYGYTF. CDR3 coding DNA: TGCGCCAGCAGCTTGGGGTCAAGGGCTAACTATGGCTACACCTTC.

This clone is a singleton in its sample. V usage is TRBV7-9 and J usage is TRBJ2-3, with D unresolved. Germline CDR1 and CDR2: SEHNR and FQNEAQ (reference sequence). Trimming stripped 4 bases from V and 2 bases from J, with 10 bases between. The CDR3 is 14 amino acids. CDR3 loop: CASSSGPTTDTQYF. In DNA, the CDR3 is TGTGCCAGCAGCTCAGGCCCAACCACAGATACGCAGTATTTT.

The chain combines TRBV5-1 with TRBJ2-3, with D unclear. With 0 bases removed from V and 0 bases from J, the gap between germline ends came to 11 bases. CDR1 is SGHRS, CDR2 YFSETQ, per germline. CDR3 length equals 16 residues. This CDR3 reads CASSLGATSSTDTQYF. In DNA form, the CDR3 reads TGCGCCAGCAGCTTGGGGGCTACCTCGAGCACAGATACGCAGTATTTT.

This clone was detected a few times. The chain recombines TRBV7-9 with TRBJ2-1; D call uncertain. The CDR3 consists of 13 residues. Trimming stripped 1 base from V and 7 bases from J, with 8 bases between. In germline, CDR1 is SEHNR, CDR2 FQNEAQ (reference sequence). DNA of the CDR3: TGTGCCAGCAGCTTAGGGGTGGGGAATGAGCAGTTCTTC. As protein: CASSLGVGNEQFF.

This chain joins TRBV28 and TRBJ2-3, with D possibly matching TRBD2 (5 bases). The CDR3 loop spans 15 amino acids. V was pared by 3 bases and J by 3 bases, with 13 bases between. Germline-derived CDR1 and CDR2 are MDHEN and SYDVKM. CDR3 protein: CASSFEGSGTDTQYF. CDR3 bases: TGTGCCAGCAGTTTTGAGGGAAGTGGTACAGATACGCAGTATTTT.

The chain employs TRBV7-3 and TRBJ1-1; D might be TRBD1 (5 bases). V dropped 5 bases and J dropped 14 bases, with 18 bases sitting between them. The CDR3 covers 12 residues. Germline V lookup: CDR1 SGHTA, CDR2 FQGTGA. CDR3 amino acids: CASSQKAGVLFF. The CDR3 coding sequence is TGTGCCAGCAGCCAAAAGGCGGGGGTTTTGTTCTTT.

The chain couples TRBV9 to TRBJ2-6; D is unclear. Trimming stripped 0 bases from V and 0 bases from J, with 10 bases between. The CDR3 consists of 17 residues. CDR1 SGDLS and CDR2 YYNGEE come from the germline V gene. CDR3 bases: TGTGCCAGCAGCGTAGCTGGCTCCGACTCTGGGGCCAACGTCCTGACTTTC. It specifies CASSVAGSDSGANVLTF.

The chain has TRBV10-3 and TRBJ2-3; possibly TRBD1 or TRBD2 for D (6 bases each). The V gene's germline CDR1 is ENHRY and CDR2 SYGVKD. This CDR3 has 16 residues. V was shortened by 4 bases and J by 0 bases, with 14 bases between the two germline ends. The DNA for the CDR3 is TGTGCCATCAGTGTCCGAGGGGGACTTAGCACAGATACGCAGTATTTT. This codes for CAISVRGGLSTDTQYF.

This chain connects TRBV19 to TRBJ2-6, with D possibly being TRBD1 (5 bases). V was pared by 6 bases and J by 2 bases, with 8 bases between. Germline-derived CDR1 and CDR2 are LNHDA and SQIVND (reference sequence). This CDR3 has 14 residues. The CDR3 spells CASRTVAGANVLTF. In DNA, the CDR3 is TGTGCCAGTAGGACAGTCGCTGGGGCCAACGTCCTGACTTTC.

The chain has TRBV9 and TRBJ1-4; D is ambiguous. This CDR3 is built from 13 residues. V was clipped by 4 bases and J by 4 bases, with 8 bases between them. Germline CDR1 reads SGDLS; CDR2 reads YYNGEE. In DNA form, the CDR3 reads TGTGCCAGCAGCCCCCACGGTAATGAAAAACTGTTTTTT. Its translation is CASSPHGNEKLFF.

In its sample, this clone was seen a few times. This chain joins TRBV5-1 and TRBJ1-4; D gene ambiguous. Germline V gene lookup returns CDR1 SGHRS and CDR2 YFSETQ. V was pared by 0 bases and J by 7 bases, with 16 bases between. There are 16 residues in the CDR3. The CDR3 here is CASSLALSRDGEKLFF. CDR3 DNA: TGCGCCAGCAGCTTGGCCCTATCCCGGGATGGTGAAAAACTGTTTTTT.

The CDR3 spells CASSFPGAEGTDTQYF. The CDR3 coding sequence is TGTGCCAGCAGCTTTCCAGGGGCGGAGGGCACAGATACGCAGTATTTT. This sequence joins TRBV5-6 and TRBJ2-3; weak D call: TRBD1 (6 bases). The V end was cut by 2 bases, the J end by 1 base, with 14 bases between. The germline V gene encodes CDR1 SGHDT and CDR2 YYEEEE. The CDR3 covers 16 residues.

This sequence joins TRBV10-3 and TRBJ2-1; D is ambiguous. V was shortened by 6 bases and J by 0 bases, with 6 bases between the two germline ends. The CDR3 covers 13 residues. CDR1 is ENHRY and CDR2 is SYGVKD in the germline V gene. This CDR3 reads CAIRTTSYNEQFF. In DNA form, the CDR3 reads TGTGCCATCAGGACGACCTCCTACAATGAGCAGTTCTTC.

V gene TRBV16 combines with J gene TRBJ2-6, with 7 bases matching TRBD1. J lost 0 bases, V lost 4 bases, and 6 bases had no gene match. The CDR3 spans 17 residues. In germline, CDR1 is KGHSY, CDR2 FQNENV. CDR3: CASSPGQSPSGANVLTF. The CDR3 DNA reads as TGTGCCAGCAGCCCGGGACAGTCCCCCTCTGGGGCCAACGTCCTGACTTTC.

This chain connects TRBV27 to TRBJ2-6; D gene unclear. V lost 3 bases, J lost 0 bases, and 9 bases lay in between. The CDR3 is 16 residues long. Germline values: CDR1 MNHEY, CDR2 SMNVEV (reference sequence). The CDR3: CASSLAFGSGANVLTF. The CDR3 DNA follows: TGTGCCAGCAGTTTGGCTTTCGGCTCTGGGGCCAACGTCCTGACTTTC. The full variable domain, with the rest looked up from reference TRBV27 and TRBJ2-6, is EAQVTQNPRYLITVTGKKLTVTCSQNMNHEYMSWYRQDPGLGLRQIYYSMNVEVTDKGDVPEGYKVSRKEKRNFPLILESPSPNQTSLYFCASSLAFGSGANVLTFGAGSRLTVL.

The rearrangement uses TRBV7-3 and TRBJ2-2; 7 bases match TRBD2. J was trimmed by 1 base and V by 3 bases; bases with no gene match: 5. This CDR3 has 16 residues. Per the germline V gene, CDR1 is SGHTA and CDR2 is FQGTGA. CDR3 region: CASSLGGSKNTGELFF. CDR3 sequence (DNA): TGTGCCAGCAGCTTGGGCGGGAGTAAGAACACCGGGGAGCTGTTTTTT.

The chain couples TRBV28 to TRBJ2-7; D may be TRBD2 (6 bases). Trimming removed 7 bases from V and 2 bases from J, with 9 bases in between. This CDR3 region has 12 residues. Germline CDR1 MDHEN, CDR2 SYDVKM. CDR3 sequence reads: CASTGGAYEQYF. The CDR3 DNA reads TGTGCCAGCACCGGGGGAGCCTACGAGCAGTACTTC.

The sample holds a few counts of this clone. The rearrangement uses TRBV25-1 and TRBJ2-1; 7 bases are shared with TRBD1. The CDR3 spans 15 residues. The germline gives CDR1 MGHDK, CDR2 SYGVNS. The V gene end was trimmed by 3 bases and the J gene end by 8 bases; junction bases not matched to a gene: 10. The CDR3 sequence is CASSEGRGPDYEQFF. CDR3 DNA: TGTGCCAGCAGTGAGGGAAGGGGGCCCGATTATGAGCAGTTCTTC.

The chain joins TRBV28 to TRBJ1-2; perhaps TRBD1 as D (6 bases). V dropped 3 bases and J dropped 4 bases, with 6 bases sitting between them. Germline V gives CDR1 MDHEN, CDR2 SYDVKM. This CDR3 is built from 12 residues. This chain's CDR3 is CASSFRGYGYTF. The CDR3 region has the DNA TGTGCCAGCAGTTTCAGGGGCTATGGCTACACCTTC.

This rearrangement joins TRBV12-2 to TRBJ1-3. TRBV12-2 is annotated as a pseudogene. This CDR3 contains 15 residues. CDR3 in DNA: TGTGCAAGTCGCTCACGGACGGCCTCTGGAAACACCATATATTTT. This translates into CASRSRTASGNTIYF.

This sequence joins TRBV5-1 and TRBJ1-2; D uncertain. Trimming removed 2 bases from V and 4 bases from J, with 18 bases in between. The V gene's germline CDR1 is SGHRS and CDR2 YFSETQ. The CDR3 length is 16 residues. The CDR3 loop is CASSLIPPSWPYGYTF. The CDR3 DNA follows: TGCGCCAGCAGCTTAATCCCACCGTCTTGGCCCTATGGCTACACCTTC.

The chain couples TRBV11-2 to TRBJ2-7; 12 positions match TRBD2. From germline, CDR1 is SGHAT and CDR2 FQNNGV. With 3 bases clipped from V and 5 bases from J, the junction kept 5 bases outside the gene matches. This CDR3 region has 15 residues. The CDR3 coding sequence is TGTGCCAGCAGCTTCCGACTAGCGGGAGACAACGAGCAGTACTTC. The encoded protein is CASSFRLAGDNEQYF.